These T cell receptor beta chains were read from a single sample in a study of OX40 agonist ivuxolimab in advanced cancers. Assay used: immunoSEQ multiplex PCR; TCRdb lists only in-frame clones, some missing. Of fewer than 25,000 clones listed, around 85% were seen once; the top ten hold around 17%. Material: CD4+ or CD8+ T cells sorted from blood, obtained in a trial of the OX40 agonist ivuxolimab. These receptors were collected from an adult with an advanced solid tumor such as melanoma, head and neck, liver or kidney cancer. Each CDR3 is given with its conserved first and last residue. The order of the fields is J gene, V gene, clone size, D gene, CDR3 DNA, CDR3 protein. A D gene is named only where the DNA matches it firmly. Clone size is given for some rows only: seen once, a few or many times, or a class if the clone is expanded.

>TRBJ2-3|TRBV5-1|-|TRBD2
TGCGCCAGCAGCTTGGCGGCTAGCGGGGGCCCCAATCCAGATACGCAGTATTTT
CASSLAASGGPNPDTQYF
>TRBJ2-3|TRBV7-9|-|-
TGTGCCAGCAGCCACCGGGGGCCTCGCACAGATACGCAGTATTTT
CASSHRGPRTDTQYF
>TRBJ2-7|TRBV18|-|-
TGTGCCAGCTCACCAACTGTCGGGGGAGACTACTACGAGCAGTACTTC
CASSPTVGGDYYEQYF
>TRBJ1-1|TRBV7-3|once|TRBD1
TGTGCCAGCAGCTTAATAGAGGGGGCTCGTGCTTTCTTT
CASSLIEGARAFF
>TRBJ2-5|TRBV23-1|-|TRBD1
TGCGCCAGCAGCCAACGTCCTCCGGGACAGGGGCAAGAGACCCAGTACTTC
CASSQRPPGQGQETQYF
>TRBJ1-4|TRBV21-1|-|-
TGTGCCAGCAGCAAAGTAGGCACAGGGGGCGGAGAAAAACTGTTTTTT
CASSKVGTGGGEKLFF
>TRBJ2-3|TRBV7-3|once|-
TGTGCCAGCAGCCTAGTGGCTGGGACAGATACGCAGTATTTT
CASSLVAGTDTQYF
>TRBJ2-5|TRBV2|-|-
TGTGCCAGCATTTCTTTAAAGGGGTACCAAGAGACCCAGTACTTC
CASISLKGYQETQYF
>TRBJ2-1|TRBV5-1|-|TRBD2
TGCGCCAGCAGCAACCCTAGCGGGGGAAACAATGAGCAGTTCTTC
CASSNPSGGNNEQFF
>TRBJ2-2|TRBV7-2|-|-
TGTGCCAGCAGCTTAGCGCCCACGAACACCGGGGAGCTGTTTTTT
CASSLAPTNTGELFF
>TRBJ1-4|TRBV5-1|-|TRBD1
TGCGCCAGCAGCTTGGGGCAGGGGGTAGTTAATGAAAAACTGTTTTTT
CASSLGQGVVNEKLFF
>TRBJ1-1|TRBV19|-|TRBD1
TGTGCCAGTAGCCTAACAGGGGGACAACGGAACACTGAAGCTTTCTTT
CASSLTGGQRNTEAFF
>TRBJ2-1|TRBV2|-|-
TGTGCCAGCAGTGAAGCCACGGGGGCACGAAACAATGAGCAGTTCTTC
CASSEATGARNNEQFF
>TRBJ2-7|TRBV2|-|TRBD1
TGTGCCAGCAAGGGACAGGGCGCCAGTAGGCAGTACTTC
CASKGQGASRQYF
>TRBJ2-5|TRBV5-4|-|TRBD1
TGTGCCAGCAGCCGGGACAGGGCACTAGCGAGGAAAGAGACCCAGTACTTC
CASSRDRALARKETQYF
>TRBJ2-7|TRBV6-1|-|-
TGTGCCAGCAGTGAAAGAGGCGCGGCAGGTTGGTCCTACGAGCAGTACTTC
CASSERGAAGWSYEQYF
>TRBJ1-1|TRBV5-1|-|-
TGCGCCAGCAGGCGCCGGCCCCGAGACACTGAAGCTTTCTTT
CASRRRPRDTEAFF
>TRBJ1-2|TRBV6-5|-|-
TGTGCCAGCAGTTACGGGATACTGGATGGCTACACCTTC
CASSYGILDGYTF
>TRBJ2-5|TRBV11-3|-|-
TGTGCCAGCAGCCCCCGACAGGTGGGGGGTCAAGAGACCCAGTACTTC
CASSPRQVGGQETQYF
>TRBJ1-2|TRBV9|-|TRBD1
TGTGCCAGCAGCGTAGCCGGGACAGGGGCCGACTATGGCTACACCTTC
CASSVAGTGADYGYTF
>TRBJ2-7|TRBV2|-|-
TGTGCCAGCACTCGGCGGTCCTATGAGCAGTACTTC
CASTRRSYEQYF
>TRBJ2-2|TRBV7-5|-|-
TGTGCCAGAAGCTTATTCCGACGACTAGCGGGAGTTGGAAACGGGGAGCTGTTTTTT
CARSLFRRLAGVGNGELFF
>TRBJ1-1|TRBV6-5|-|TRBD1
TGTGCCAGCACATCAGGGGGAAAAACTGAAGCTTTCTTT
CASTSGGKTEAFF
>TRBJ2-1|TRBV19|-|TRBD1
TGTGCCAGTCAAGAGGCAGGGGGTTCCGGTAGGCAGTTCTTC
CASQEAGGSGRQFF
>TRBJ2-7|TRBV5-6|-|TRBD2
TGTGCCAGCAGCCGATCGGGGGGAGACACCTACGAGCAGTACTTC
CASSRSGGDTYEQYF
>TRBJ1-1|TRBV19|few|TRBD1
TGTGCCAGTAGTATGGACAGGGCCCTGGGGACTGAAGCTTTCTTT
CASSMDRALGTEAFF
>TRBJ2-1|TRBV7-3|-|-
TGTGCCAGCAGCATGACTAGCTCCTACAATGAGCAGTTCTTC
CASSMTSSYNEQFF
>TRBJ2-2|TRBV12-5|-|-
TGTGCTAGTGGCCCCCCCCGACAGAAACCGAACACCGGGGAGCTGTTTTTT
CASGPPRQKPNTGELFF
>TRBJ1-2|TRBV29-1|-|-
TGCAGCGTTGACCAATTGGGGGGATTAGACTATGGCTACACCTTC
CSVDQLGGLDYGYTF
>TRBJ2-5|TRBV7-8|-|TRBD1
TGTGCCAGCAGCCCCCACCGGGACAGGAAAGAGACCCAGTACTTC
CASSPHRDRKETQYF
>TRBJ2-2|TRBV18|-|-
TGTGCCAGCTCACCACGGGGAGAGGGGGAGCTGTTTTTT
CASSPRGEGELFF
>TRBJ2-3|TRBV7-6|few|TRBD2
TGTGCCAGCAGCTCTGGGACTAGCGTTTTGGATACGCAGTATTTT
CASSSGTSVLDTQYF
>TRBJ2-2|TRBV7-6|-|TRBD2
TGTGCCAGCAGGGGGGGGATACACACCGGGGAGCTGTTTTTT
CASRGGIHTGELFF
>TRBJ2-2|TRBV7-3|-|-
TGTGCCAGCAGCTCCTCGTTCACCGGGGAGCTGTTTTTT
CASSSSFTGELFF
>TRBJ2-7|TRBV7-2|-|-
TGTGCCAGCAGCTTGGGGGGTTTTGGGAACGAGCAGTACTTC
CASSLGGFGNEQYF
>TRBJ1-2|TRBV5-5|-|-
TGTGCCAGCACCATCTTAGGCTCTGGCTACACCTTC
CASTILGSGYTF
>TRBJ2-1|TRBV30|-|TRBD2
TGTGCCTGGATGGGAGCGGGAGCCAGCTCCTACAATGAGCAGTTCTTC
CAWMGAGASSYNEQFF
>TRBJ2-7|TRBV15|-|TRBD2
TGTGCCACCAGCAGAGATGCACCGGGACTAGCGAAAGAGCAGTACTTC
CATSRDAPGLAKEQYF
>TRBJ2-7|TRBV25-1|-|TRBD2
TGTGCCAGCAGTACGTCTCGGGGGGGAGGTGAGCAGTACTTC
CASSTSRGGGEQYF
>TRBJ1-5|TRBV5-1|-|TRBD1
TGCGCCAGCAGCTTGGACAGGGGTCAGCCCCAGCATTTT
CASSLDRGQPQHF
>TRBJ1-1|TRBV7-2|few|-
TGTGCCAGCAGCCTCGGGGTCGGTGGCACTGAAGCTTTCTTT
CASSLGVGGTEAFF
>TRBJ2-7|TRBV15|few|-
TGTGCCACCAGCAGAGGTCGCAGCTACGAGCAGTACTTC
CATSRGRSYEQYF
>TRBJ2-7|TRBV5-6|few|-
TGTGCCAGCAGCCCCGGGCCGGAGCCTGTTCAGTACTTC
CASSPGPEPVQYF
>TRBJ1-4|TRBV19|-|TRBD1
TGTGCCAGTAGTTCTCGGACAGGGGGCGGTGAAAAACTGTTTTTT
CASSSRTGGGEKLFF
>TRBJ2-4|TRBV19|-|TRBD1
TGTGCCAGTAGTATAGCGGACAGGGGAAACATTCAGTACTTC
CASSIADRGNIQYF
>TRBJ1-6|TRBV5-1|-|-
TGCGCCAGCAGCTTGGAAGGGAATTCACCCCTCCACTTT
CASSLEGNSPLHF